The 26 T cell receptor beta chains given below trace back to one sample, sequenced in a study of blood T cells in healthy people across ages. Sample-barcoded 5' priming and a J-beta primer mix drove a second PCR of 7 to 11 cycles. TCRdb redid the calling of the 5' RACE reads with MiXCR, one entry per CDR3 protein. In the table there are over 950,000 distinct CDR3 sequences, roughly two fifths of which are singletons. The sequenced sample was blood. Receptor source: a man younger than 30 in good health.

About this clonotype: A read error may produce the germline difference seen at one junction end. The chain couples TRBV5-1 to TRBJ2-1; TRBD2 aligns across 8 bases. CDR1 SGHRS and CDR2 YFSETQ come from the germline V gene. The CDR3 is 16 residues long. This chain's CDR3 is CAGSSRGGGSNNEQFF. The CDR3 DNA is TGCGCCGGCAGCTCGCGAGGCGGGGGGTCGAACAATGAGCAGTTCTTC.

The rearrangement joins TRBV9 to TRBJ1-5; D is unresolved. Deletions cut 0 bases from V and 10 bases from J, with 17 bases between. Germline-derived CDR1 and CDR2 are SGDLS and YYNGEE. The CDR3 consists of 15 residues. The DNA for the CDR3 is TGTGCCAGCAGCGTAGGCGGGCAGCACAGTTTCCCCCAGCATTTT. Residues: CASSVGGQHSFPQHF.

This chain connects TRBV29-1 to TRBJ1-1; D gene unclear. Germline V gene data show CDR1 as SQVTM and CDR2 as ANQGSEA. Trimming left V 3 bases short and J 0 bases short, with 8 bases between. The CDR3 contains 13 residues. CDR3 sequence (DNA): TGCAGCGTTGAGAGCAGGTTGAACACTGAAGCTTTCTTT. This encodes CSVESRLNTEAFF.

The rearrangement uses TRBV12-3 or TRBV12-4 and TRBJ1-2, with D unresolved. Trimming removed 5 bases at V and 6 bases at J, with 13 bases between. The CDR3 length is 13 residues. CDR3 nucleotides: TGTGCCAGCAGTACCCTTGGGAACGATGGCTACACCTTC. This gives the protein CASSTLGNDGYTF.

This clonotype has a handful of counts. The chain is built from TRBV2 and TRBJ2-5; no definite D call. Germline CDR1 is SNHLY and CDR2 is FYNNEI. Deletions cut 6 bases from V and 2 bases from J, with 22 bases between. The CDR3 covers 17 residues. CDR3 DNA: TGTGCCAGCAGGCCGGAGATACGCCGACTCCGTCAAGAGACCCAGTACTTC. It encodes CASRPEIRRLRQETQYF.

This clonotype was observed a handful of times. The chain links TRBV10-3 to TRBJ1-5; possible D gene TRBD1, 6 bases. The V end was cut by 2 bases, the J end by 0 bases, with 11 bases between. The CDR3 contains 16 residues. CDR1 is ENHRY, CDR2 SYGVKD, per germline. The CDR3 DNA follows: TGTGCCATCAGTGAGCGGGGGACACCTAGCAATCAGCCCCAGCATTTT. Translating it yields CAISERGTPSNQPQHF.

The chain carries TRBV6-5 and TRBJ1-1; D is perhaps TRBD1 (5 bases). CDR1 is MNHEY, CDR2 SVGAGI, per germline. CDR3 size: 11 residues. Trimming stripped 11 bases from V and 1 base from J, with 8 bases between. The CDR3 loop reads CASQENTEAFF. In DNA form, the CDR3 reads TGTGCCTCACAGGAGAACACTGAAGCTTTCTTT.

This clonotype was recorded a few times. The rearrangement joins TRBV6-2 or TRBV6-3 to TRBJ2-5, with D hard to call. Germline V gene data show CDR1 as MNHEY and CDR2 as SVGEGT. The CDR3 covers 14 residues. V lost 5 bases, J lost 2 bases, and 12 bases lay in between. As DNA, the CDR3 is TGTGCCAGCAGTCCTCGCCTACTACAAGAGACCCAGTACTTC. Translated: CASSPRLLQETQYF.

The chain recombines TRBV6-5 with TRBJ2-1; perhaps TRBD1 as D (5 bases). V lost 5 bases and J 10 bases, leaving 18 bases between the germline ends. Germline CDR1 and CDR2: MNHEY and SVGAGI. This CDR3 spans 14 amino acids. CDR3: CASSRELTGNEQFF. CDR3 sequence (DNA): TGTGCCAGCAGTCGTGAGCTCACAGGCAACGAGCAGTTCTTC.

The chain joins TRBV6-5 to TRBJ1-1, with no clear D. The CDR3 runs 13 residues. V lost 0 bases to trimming and J lost 5 bases, with 7 bases between them. The V gene's germline CDR1 is MNHEY and CDR2 SVGAGI. The DNA for the CDR3 is TGTGCCAGCAGTTACTCGATGTTGACTGAAGCTTTCTTT. Residues: CASSYSMLTEAFF.

About this clonotype: Compared with germline, one end of the junction differs, possibly owing to a read error. The chain couples TRBV2 to TRBJ2-3; D remains ambiguous. Germline CDR1 reads SNHLY; CDR2 reads FYNNEI. This CDR3 spans 11 amino acids. CDR3 protein: CASSPLDTRYF. CDR3 bases: TGTGCCAGCAGTCCACTTGACACGCGGTATTTT.

The chain carries TRBV29-1 and TRBJ2-1; 7 bases map to TRBD1. V lost 7 bases, J lost 10 bases, and 13 bases stayed unmatched. Germline CDR1 reads SQVTM; CDR2 reads ANQGSEA. The CDR3 runs to 13 residues. CDR3 sequence: CSAGNRGSYEQFF. The CDR3 DNA follows: TGCAGCGCCGGGAACAGGGGAAGCTACGAGCAGTTCTTC.

The chain combines TRBV5-4 with TRBJ1-4; no clear D. Per the germline V gene, CDR1 is SGHNT and CDR2 is YYREEE (reference sequence). Trimming pared 4 bases from V and 5 bases from J, leaving 15 bases between. This CDR3 contains 15 residues. CDR3 sequence reads: CASSPPGLGNEKLFF. The CDR3 bases are TGTGCCAGCAGCCCCCCCGGACTGGGGAATGAAAAACTGTTTTTT.

The rearrangement joins TRBV6-1 to TRBJ1-1, with D maybe TRBD1 (5 bases). CDR1 MNHNS and CDR2 SASEGT come from the germline V gene. V was pared by 6 bases and J by 3 bases, with 11 bases between. The CDR3 loop spans 13 amino acids. CDR3 region: CASREGRDTEAFF. As DNA, the CDR3 is TGTGCCAGCAGGGAGGGGAGGGACACTGAAGCTTTCTTT.

This clonotype has at least ten counts. The V call is TRBV20-1, the J call TRBJ2-3, with D possibly matching TRBD1 (6 bases). Germline CDR1 DFQATT, CDR2 SNEGSKA (reference sequence). Trimming stripped 6 bases from V and 2 bases from J, with 18 bases between. The CDR3 spans 15 residues. The CDR3 nucleotides are TGCAGTGCCCCAACCGGAAGGGACAACACAGATACGCAGTATTTT. It codes for CSAPTGRDNTDTQYF.

This clonotype has only a few counts. The V call is TRBV24-1, the J call TRBJ2-5, with D hard to call. The CDR3 loop spans 13 amino acids. Per germline, CDR1 KGHDR and CDR2 SFDVKD. V dropped 5 bases and J dropped 2 bases, with 8 bases sitting between them. CDR3: CATSASEQETQYF. For the CDR3, the DNA is TGTGCCACCAGTGCGTCGGAACAAGAGACCCAGTACTTC.

The DNA for the CDR3 is TGTGCCAGCAGTGACGGACAGGGTGAGGTCGAGGAGGCTTTCTTT. It is translated as CASSDGQGEVEEAFF. The gene calls are TRBV6-2 or TRBV6-3 and TRBJ1-1, with TRBD1 identical over 8 bases. After removal of 5 bases from V and 11 bases from J, the junction contained 16 bases not matched to a gene. Germline CDR1 and CDR2: MNHEY and SVGEGT. CDR3 length: 15 residues.

The genes are TRBV20-1 and TRBJ1-6, with 7 bases matching TRBD1. This CDR3 is 15 amino acids long. CDR1 is DFQATT, CDR2 SNEGSKA, per germline (reference sequence). With 7 bases clipped from V and 0 bases from J, the junction kept 6 bases outside the gene matches. Written as DNA, the CDR3 is TGCAGTGTTTCGACAGGGAGCTCCTATAATTCACCCCTCCACTTT. This encodes CSVSTGSSYNSPLHF.

The sample holds many counts of this clonotype. V usage is TRBV9 and J usage is TRBJ1-1; 7 bases are a match to TRBD1. V trimming: 3 bases; J trimming: 1 base; junction bases outside the gene matches: 6. CDR1 is SGDLS, CDR2 YYNGEE, per germline. There are 15 residues in the CDR3. The CDR3 spells CASSEGTGANTEAFF. The CDR3 region has the DNA TGTGCCAGCAGCGAGGGTACAGGGGCGAACACTGAAGCTTTCTTT.

The chain uses TRBV20-1 and TRBJ1-6; D gene ambiguous. Trimming removed 0 bases from V and 9 bases from J, with 15 bases in between. The CDR3 sequence is 15 residues long. Germline V gene lookup returns CDR1 DFQATT and CDR2 SNEGSKA (reference sequence). Written as DNA, the CDR3 is TGCAGTGCTAGAGATCTGGGCAGGCAAAGTTCACCCCTCCACTTT. It codes for CSARDLGRQSSPLHF.

This clonotype was detected a few times. The V and J genes are TRBV20-1 and TRBJ2-6; the D call may be TRBD1 or TRBD2 (6 bases each). The CDR3 is 15 residues long. Trimming removed 5 bases from V and 1 base from J, with 12 bases in between. Germline V gene lookup returns CDR1 DFQATT and CDR2 SNEGSKA (reference sequence). In DNA form, the CDR3 reads TGCAGTGCTTCTACAGGGACTTCTGGGGCCAACGTCCTGACTTTC. It translates to CSASTGTSGANVLTF.

The gene calls are TRBV4-3 and TRBJ1-2, with D possibly TRBD1 on 5 matching bases. Germline V gene data show CDR1 as LGHNA and CDR2 as YSLEER. The CDR3 length is 15 residues. Trimming removed 0 bases from V and 3 bases from J, with 11 bases in between. In nucleotides, the CDR3 is TGCGCCAGCAGCCAAGATTTAAGGGGATACTATGGCTACACCTTC. This encodes CASSQDLRGYYGYTF.

About this clonotype itself: The junction does not match germline at one end; this may be a read error. The gene calls are TRBV20-1 and TRBJ2-3; 7 nucleotides line up with TRBD1. There are 13 residues in the CDR3. CDR1 is DFQATT, CDR2 SNEGSKA, per germline (reference sequence). The CDR3 region is CSTRDSTTDTQYF. Here the CDR3 DNA reads TGCAGTACTAGGGACAGCACCACAGATACGCAGTATTTT.

The chain joins TRBV28 to TRBJ2-2; no clear D gene. This CDR3 is built from 16 residues. The germline V and J ends were trimmed by 1 base and 1 base, with 10 bases remaining between them. Per germline, CDR1 MDHEN and CDR2 SYDVKM. The CDR3 loop is CASSLYVRWNTGELFF. CDR3 nucleotides: TGTGCCAGCAGTTTATACGTTCGATGGAACACCGGGGAGCTGTTTTTT. The full variable domain, completed using reference TRBV28 and TRBJ2-2, is DVKVTQSSRYLVKRTGEKVFLECVQDMDHENMFWYRQDPGLGLRLIYFSYDVKMKEKGDIPEGYSVSREKKERFSLILESASTNQTSMYLCASSLYVRWNTGELFFGEGSRLTVL.

This clonotype was counted a few times. This chain joins TRBV20-1 and TRBJ2-5; D is tentatively TRBD1 or TRBD2 (5 bases each). The CDR3 totals 16 residues. Trimming stripped 0 bases from V and 5 bases from J, with 19 bases between. Germline-derived CDR1 and CDR2 are DFQATT and SNEGSKA (reference sequence). The CDR3 sequence: CSARDGRGDYGETQYF. CDR3 nucleotide sequence: TGCAGTGCTAGAGATGGGCGAGGGGATTATGGGGAGACCCAGTACTTC.

The V gene is TRBV5-1, the J gene TRBJ1-2; D is perhaps TRBD1 (5 bases). CDR3 size: 12 residues. V lost 4 bases and J 12 bases, leaving 16 bases between the germline ends. Germline loops: CDR1 SGHRS, CDR2 YFSETQ. The CDR3: CASSDTREVHTF. The DNA for the CDR3 is TGCGCCAGCAGCGACACCAGGGAAGTGCACACCTTC.